Below, 8 T cell receptor beta chains from the same sample are listed, as sequenced in a study of OX40 agonist ivuxolimab in advanced cancers. Only in-frame clones appear in the TCRdb table, and some are missing; sequencing was by immunoSEQ multiplex PCR. Of about 16,000 clones listed, roughly 86% are singletons. Sequencing used CD4+ or CD8+ T cells sorted from blood, obtained in a trial of the OX40 agonist ivuxolimab. The receptor set was obtained from an adult with an advanced solid tumor such as melanoma, head and neck, liver or kidney cancer.

V is TRBV7-9 and J is TRBJ2-3; 11 bases match TRBD2. Germline-derived CDR1 and CDR2 are SEHNR and FQNEAQ (reference sequence). V was clipped by 4 bases and J by 2 bases; unmatched bases: 5. The CDR3 is made up of 16 amino acids. This chain's CDR3 is CASSSGTSGFTDTQYF. The CDR3 nucleotides are TGTGCCAGCAGCTCTGGGACTAGCGGTTTCACAGATACGCAGTATTTT.

This clone was seen more than once but under ten times. The chain recombines TRBV5-6 with TRBJ2-1, with 8 bases matching TRBD2. Trimming took 4 bases from V and 10 from J; bases not matched to a gene: 4. There are 12 residues in the CDR3. Germline V gives CDR1 SGHDT, CDR2 YYEEEE. CDR3 loop: CASSRLATEQFF. In DNA form, the CDR3 reads TGTGCCAGCAGCCGACTAGCGACCGAGCAGTTCTTC.

This chain connects TRBV30 to TRBJ1-5, with TRBD1 matching over 9 bases. Germline assignment: CDR1 GTSNPN and CDR2 SVGIG (reference sequence). The CDR3 is 14 residues long. Trimming at V came to 4 bases and at J to 4 bases, leaving 5 bases not matched to a gene. In nucleotides, the CDR3 is TGTGCCTGGAATGAGGGACAGGGAAATCAGCCCCAGCATTTT. This encodes CAWNEGQGNQPQHF.

The rearrangement uses TRBV13 and TRBJ2-2; weak D call: TRBD2 (5 bases). CDR3 length equals 13 residues. The V end lost 0 bases, the J end lost 6 bases, and 5 bases lay between the germline ends. Germline V gives CDR1 PRHDT, CDR2 FYEKMQ (reference sequence). As DNA, the CDR3 is TGTGCCAGCAGCTTAGGGCGGGCCGGGGAGCTGTTTTTT. This translates into CASSLGRAGELFF.

V usage is TRBV29-1 and J usage is TRBJ2-7; 7 nucleotides agree with TRBD1. Unmatched junction bases numbered 7, after V lost 7 bases and J lost 1 base. Germline V gene data show CDR1 as SQVTM and CDR2 as ANQGSEA. CDR3 length: 13 amino acids. In DNA, the CDR3 is TGCAGCGCCGCGGACAGGCGTTCCTACGAGCAGTACTTC. Its translation is CSAADRRSYEQYF.

V gene TRBV27 combines with J gene TRBJ1-1; 7 bases match TRBD1. Germline values: CDR1 MNHEY, CDR2 SMNVEV (reference sequence). V lost 8 bases to trimming and J lost 4 bases; unmatched junction nucleotides: 13. This CDR3 contains 15 residues. The CDR3: CASRSGGVSGTEAFF. The CDR3 DNA reads as TGTGCCAGCCGCTCAGGGGGAGTTTCGGGCACTGAAGCTTTCTTT.

The gene calls are TRBV6-1 and TRBJ2-2; D perhaps matches TRBD2 (6 bases). Germline CDR1 is MNHNS and CDR2 is SASEGT. V lost 1 base, J lost 3 bases, and 6 bases lay in between. CDR3 length: 14 residues. CDR3 nucleotides: TGTGCCAGCAGTGAAGGGGGGGACACCGGGGAGCTGTTTTTT. Protein sequence: CASSEGGDTGELFF.

The chain joins TRBV7-2 to TRBJ2-5, with TRBD2 matching over 16 bases. The germline gives CDR1 SGHTA, CDR2 FQGNSA. The CDR3 runs 19 residues. V lost 4 bases to trimming and J lost 5 bases; unmatched junction nucleotides: 13. CDR3 nucleotide sequence: TGTGCCAGCAGCTACGGGACTAGCGGGAGGGCGACAACAAGGGAGACCCAGTACTTC. Translation gives CASSYGTSGRATTRETQYF.